This TCR beta chain was documented in a study of naive and memory T cell subsets (dated by TCRdb to 2015 to 2018). Turning to the overall study: Sorted naive and memory T cell subsets from peripheral blood were analyzed in the study using a UMI-based, open-source pipeline for TCR alpha and beta sequencing. The results of the functional CMV T cell responses matched the IgG serology results in every case. RNA was DNase-treated and reverse transcribed with TCR constant-region primers, mostly using SuperScript III.

Overall study outcomes, separate from this receptor: RNA-based TCR counts may be influenced by expression changes linked to T cell activation and differentiation. Once error correction was done, more than 85% of naive TCR sequences showed up just once, which made the naive abundance distributions much steeper than those of the memory subsets. TCR abundance followed a power law with an exponent that was different for naive and memory subsets but consistent across the three individuals. Clonotypes were defined as single alpha or beta chain sequences, not paired alpha/beta receptors. In both CD4 and CD8 cells, going from naive through CM, EM and EMRA, the Gini index went up while Shannon and inverse Simpson diversity went down. The repertoire findings for the naive and memory subsets could not be validated against a ground truth, as none was available.

As concerns this clonotype: Its antigen specificity is not known. Base qualities are not at hand, and no much larger clone is one base apart.

Receptor libraries were prepared by UMI-ligation and nested PCR. The beta constant-region primer was an equimolar mix of two oligonucleotides covering both TRBC1 and TRBC2. A single-stranded oligonucleotide carrying the SP2 primer and a 12-nucleotide UMI was ligated to the 3' end of the cDNA by T4 RNA ligase 1. Four rounds of PCR were used to amplify ligated cDNA, with nested alpha and beta constant-region primers being used together with the SP2 primer. The ligation reaction was incubated at 16°C for 20-24 hours. PCR2 was usually performed as a SYBR Green qPCR and halted at a preset threshold so that over-amplification would not occur. All purifications after the first were performed with Agencourt AMPure XP magnetic beads. Libraries were quantified by Qubit and checked on a TapeStation, where a main peak was expected near 650 bp. Sequencing of the pooled libraries was done on an Illumina MiSeq using v2 2x251 paired-end kits, which typically yielded roughly 0.85-2.3 million reads per sample. Each sample was pooled at around 4 nM, and about 4.5-8% PhiX was included to help cluster recognition. In the authors' own workflow: V and J genes were assigned to Demultiplexor-processed FASTQ reads by Decombinator through tag matching, with a single base-pair mismatch being allowed. Collapsinator relied on UMIs to fix sequencing errors as well as frequency errors caused by PCR heterogeneity. CDR3Translator translated TCRs and extracted CDR3s from the conserved cysteine to the FGXG phenylalanine, flagging non-productive sequences. Gini, Shannon entropy and inverse Simpson indices were calculated on repertoires subsampled to equal numbers of UMI-defined TCRs. Clonotype abundance distributions were fitted to a power law by maximum likelihood within the linear range. For one naive CD8 sample, the pipeline and MIGEC produced similar UMI counts, unique TCR numbers and clonal distributions. A set of 7,322 CMV-associated CDR3 sequences, compiled from VDJdb and a published dataset, was used to search the repertoires. Using fastp trimming at Q25 and MiXCR clonotype assembly, TCRdb reanalyzed the public sequencing data and kept in-frame beta chains. Each CDR3 protein gets just one entry, which takes the most common genes and DNA from the rows behind it. The V and J calls come from TCRdb's annotation, not from the publication. Recorded for this sample are about 80,000 distinct CDR3 sequences; about an eighth of them occurred a single time. The ten top clones hold roughly 0.84% of the sample.

V is cut back by 4 bases and J by 1 base, with 3 bases in the junction unmatched. CDR1 MNHEY and CDR2 SVGEGT were looked up in the germline V gene. The CDR3 numbers 16 residues from cysteine through phenylalanine. The only DNA kept is the CDR3, 48 bases in frame from the first base. Separate amplification of TCR alpha and beta chain libraries was performed from the second PCR step onward. Donor CMV status was determined by IFNgamma production from CD4+ T cells after overnight stimulation of fresh PBMCs with CMV viral lysate. CD4 T cells were positively selected with Miltenyi beads, followed by positive selection of CD8 T cells from the CD4-negative fraction. Cells stained for CD3, CD4, CD8, CD45RA, CD27 and a live/dead dye were sorted on a BD Aria II into four subsets by CD45RA and CD27. A few healthy volunteers provided blood, and the blood of each volunteer was split into CD4 and CD8 T cells and then into four differentiation subsets. Roughly 120 ml of peripheral blood was collected from each donor, and PBMC were isolated from the blood using Ficoll-Paque PLUS density-gradient centrifugation. Sorted cells were lysed in RLT buffer, and RNA was extracted with a Qiagen RNeasy kit and stored at -80°C.

Sequencing was carried out using central memory CD4+ T cells from blood. The sample's cell subset or site label, decoded: central memory, CD45RA- CD27+. The V gene is TRBV6-2 or TRBV6-3 and the J gene is TRBJ2-2, with 10 middle bases fitting TRBD2. The sequence was obtained from a human donor in good health. The bases read TGTGCCAGCAGTTCCGGGACTAGCGAGAACACCGGGGAGCTGTTTTTT. Its protein is CASSSGTSENTGELFF.